The clone carrying this TCR beta chain was observed a few times. TCRdb recomputed calls from the RT-PCR reads with MiXCR, one row per CDR3 protein. Among about 960,000 distinct CDR3 sequences listed, 15% to 20% were seen once. The trim removed 2 bases at V and 2 bases at J, leaving 8 bases unmatched. Looked up from germline, CDR1 is DFQATT and CDR2 is SNEGSKA (reference sequence). The CDR3 length is 16 residues. The data are from a study of patients and donors after allogeneic stem cell transplantation. The sample comprised blood, either unsorted or a sorted T cell fraction (not recorded which). The receptor was derived from a human donor who was either an allogeneic HSCT recipient or a stem cell or donor lymphocyte infusion donor (not recorded which). It is not recorded whose cells these are; they may come from a transplant donor. The V and J genes are TRBV20-1 and TRBJ1-5, with 8 bases aligning to TRBD1. Written as DNA, the CDR3 is TGCAGTGCTAGAAGCAGCAGGGGGCTTGGCAATCAGCCCCAGCATTTT. Translated, it gives CSARSSRGLGNQPQHF.